This T cell receptor (beta chain) was captured by sequencing in a study of cytomegalovirus exposure and HLA in healthy donors. Study-level results: Altogether, 160 or so TCR beta chains were recorded as cytomegalovirus-associated. CMV antigen specificity of a few CMV-associated chains was confirmed in vitro.

Clones were sequenced by immunoSEQ multiplex PCR, and TCRdb holds only the in-frame ones, with some missing. The sample yields about 88,000 clones, roughly 83% seen once. This clone was picked up one time. Antigen unknown. The germline V gene has CDR1 MDHEN and CDR2 SYDVKM. V gave up 5 bases and J gave up 6 bases, with 17 bases separating them. This CDR3 contains 14 residues. The J gene is TRBJ2-7, the V gene TRBV28, with D perhaps matching TRBD1 (8 bases). Sequencing was performed on PBMCs. The clonotype was recovered from a woman between 18 and 29 years old in good health and CMV-seropositive. DNA for the CDR3: TGTGCCAGCAGTCCCGGACAGGGCGGGAGCGAGCAGTACTTC. Translated: CASSPGQGGSEQYF.